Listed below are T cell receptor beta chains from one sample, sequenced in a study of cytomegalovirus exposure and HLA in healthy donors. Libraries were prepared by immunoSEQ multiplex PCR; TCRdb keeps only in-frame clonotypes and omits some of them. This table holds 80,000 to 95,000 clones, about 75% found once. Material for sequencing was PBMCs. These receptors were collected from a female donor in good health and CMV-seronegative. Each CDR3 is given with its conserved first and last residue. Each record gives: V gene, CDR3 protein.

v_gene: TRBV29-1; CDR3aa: CSAVTGANVLTF
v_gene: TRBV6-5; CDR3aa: CASSYSIGAMNTEAFF
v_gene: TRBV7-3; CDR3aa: CASSPTPLTEAFF
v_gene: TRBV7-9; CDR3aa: CASSSTGLAGGETQYF
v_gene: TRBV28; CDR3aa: CASSRYREGTEAFF
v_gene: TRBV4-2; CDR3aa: CASSQDRAYNEQFF
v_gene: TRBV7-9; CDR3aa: CASSLGQGGQETQYF
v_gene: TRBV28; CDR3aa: CASSLEIRDSEQYF
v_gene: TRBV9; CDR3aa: CASSVGPATSAYEQYF
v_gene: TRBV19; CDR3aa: CASSRFRTGGNEQFF
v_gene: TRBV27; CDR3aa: CASSEHGGDTQYF
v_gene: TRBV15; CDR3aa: CATSRRAAPYNEQFF
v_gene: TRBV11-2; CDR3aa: CASSTDRDHEQYF
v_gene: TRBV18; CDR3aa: CASSPRDSSSYNEQFF
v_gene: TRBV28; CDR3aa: CASSLVGLNTEAFF
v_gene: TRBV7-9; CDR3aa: CASSLGDWNSGNTIYF
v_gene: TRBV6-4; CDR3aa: CASSDGTSGGNEQFF
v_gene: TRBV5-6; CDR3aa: CASSLGTGGGEQYF
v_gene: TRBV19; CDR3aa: CASRNRVSYNEQFF
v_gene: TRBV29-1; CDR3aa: CSVEETGASYEQYF
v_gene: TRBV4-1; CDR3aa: CASSQDGTDLNTEAFF
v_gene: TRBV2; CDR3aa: CASSRGSVEKLFF
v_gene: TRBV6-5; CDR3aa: CASRRDSQGEQYF
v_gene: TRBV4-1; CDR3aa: CASSQTGDPNTEAFF
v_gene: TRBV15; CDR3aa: CATSRDAGQGRETQYF
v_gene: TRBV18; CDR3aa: CASSPPMSKANVLTF
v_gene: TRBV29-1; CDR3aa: CSVLEGVDGYTF
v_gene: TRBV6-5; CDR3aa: CASSYTGDQPQHF
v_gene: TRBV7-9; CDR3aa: CSSSPVLNGYTF
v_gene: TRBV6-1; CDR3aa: CASSAGVYGYTF
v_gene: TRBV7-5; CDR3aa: CASRLAGGHEQFF
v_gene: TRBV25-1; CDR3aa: CASTLAGDTEAFF
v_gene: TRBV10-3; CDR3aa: CAISVSPGLAGSGELFF
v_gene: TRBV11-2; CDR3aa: CASSLVARGDIQYF
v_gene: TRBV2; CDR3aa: CASRFGLAGAKNIQYF
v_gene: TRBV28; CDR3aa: CASSSSGTATYEQYF
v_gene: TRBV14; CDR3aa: CASSQELADQFF
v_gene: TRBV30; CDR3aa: CAWSGSGDLYEQYF
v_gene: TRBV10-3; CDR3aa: CAISSTSAADTQYF
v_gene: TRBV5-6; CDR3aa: CASSLIGQGKETQYF
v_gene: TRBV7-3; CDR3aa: CASSRDRANTEAFF
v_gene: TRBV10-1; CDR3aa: CARGGSNQPQHF
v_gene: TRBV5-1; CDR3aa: CASSLDRNTEAFF
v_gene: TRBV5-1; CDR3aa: CASSVGQGYMNTEAFF
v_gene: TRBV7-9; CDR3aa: CASSRSQDLRTDTQYF
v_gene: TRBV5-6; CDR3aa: CASSWMDSTYEQYF
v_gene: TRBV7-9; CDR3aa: CASSFGSGNTEAFF
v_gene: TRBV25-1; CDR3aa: CASSEFRGTSGDTQYF
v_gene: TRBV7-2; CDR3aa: CASSLGGASAEQYF
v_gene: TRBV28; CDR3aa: CASSEGPSYEQYF
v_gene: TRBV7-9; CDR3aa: CASSLPVRIAGDTQYF
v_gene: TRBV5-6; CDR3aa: CASSLFVSGLGEKLFF
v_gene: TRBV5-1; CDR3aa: CASSFMDRGRLDEKLFF
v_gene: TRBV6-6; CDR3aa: CASSYTRQGNTEAFF
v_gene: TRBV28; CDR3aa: CASSLDRDGANIQYF
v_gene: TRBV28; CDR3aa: CASSKPPPAEGEQYF
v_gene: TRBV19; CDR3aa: CASSWGDTEAFF
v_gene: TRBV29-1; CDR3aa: CSVIGGPSEAFF
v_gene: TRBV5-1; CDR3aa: CASSLEGDRDQPQHF
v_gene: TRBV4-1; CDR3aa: CGSSQDFTGTGINEQFF